The rows below give T cell receptor beta chains drawn from one sample of a study of T-cell reconstitution after alpha-beta-depleted transplantation in children. Each CDR3 protein is one row after TCRdb ran MiXCR on the PCR reads. The sample includes 700,000 to 950,000 distinct CDR3 sequences, less than 20% of them seen just once. Sequences were derived from PBMCs, mostly from graft donor cells, sampled 360 days after TCRalphabeta/CD19-depleted stem cell transplant. The receptors derive from a male patient younger than 18 who had a stem cell transplant for acute lymphoblastic leukemia, so the T cells may come from the graft donor. Both conserved end residues are part of each CDR3. A D gene is named only where the DNA matches it firmly. Expanded clones are given a class, and other clones once, few, many or no size at all.

v_gene	d_gene	j_gene	abundance	CDR3nt	CDR3aa
TRBV5-1	-	TRBJ1-4	few	TGCGCCAGCAGCTCGAGACCGGCAACTAATGAAAAACTGTTTTTT	CASSSRPATNEKLFF
TRBV7-9	TRBD1	TRBJ1-2	-	TGTGCCAGCAGCTTAGCACACAGGGGTTCTAACTATGGCTACACCTTC	CASSLAHRGSNYGYTF
TRBV20-1	-	TRBJ2-7	-	TGCAGTGCTCCTAGGGTGGGTAGCTCCTACGAGCAGTACTTC	CSAPRVGSSYEQYF
TRBV11-2	-	TRBJ1-3	many	TGTGCCAGCAGCGTCGTCGGCAGTGGGGGAAACACCATATATTTT	CASSVVGSGGNTIYF
TRBV27	-	TRBJ1-4	-	TGTGCCAGCAGTTTATCTAGGGTAGCTAATGAAAAACTGTTTTTT	CASSLSRVANEKLFF
TRBV14	TRBD2	TRBJ2-1	-	TGTGCCAGCAGCCACCCACTAGCGGGAGAAACCTACAATGAGCAGTTCTTC	CASSHPLAGETYNEQFF
TRBV7-2	-	TRBJ1-3	few	TGTGCCAGCAGTACGGGGGTAGGAAACACCATATATTTT	CASSTGVGNTIYF
TRBV7-3	-	TRBJ2-3	few	TGTGCCAGCAGCTTAACGCATGTGCGAGGCGGGAGCACAGATACGCAGTATTTT	CASSLTHVRGGSTDTQYF
TRBV5-1	-	TRBJ1-1	few	TGCGCCAGCAGCTTGGGGACTCTGGGCACTGAAGCTTTCTTT	CASSLGTLGTEAFF
TRBV7-9	-	TRBJ2-7	few	TGTGCCAGCAGAAACACAGGAACATCCTACGAGCAGTACTTC	CASRNTGTSYEQYF
TRBV19	TRBD1	TRBJ1-1	-	TGTGCCAGTAGTCGCCGGGACAGGGGCACTGAAGCTTTCTTT	CASSRRDRGTEAFF
TRBV20-1	-	TRBJ2-7	-	TGCAGTGCTAGCCAGGGGTCCAACGAGCAGTACTTC	CSASQGSNEQYF
TRBV18	-	TRBJ2-1	few	TGTGCCAGCTCACCAAAGGGGCGCACCTACAATGAGCAGTTCTTC	CASSPKGRTYNEQFF
TRBV20-1	-	TRBJ1-5	-	TGCAGTGCTAGTACTCGGACAGCAAATCAGCCCCAGCATTTT	CSASTRTANQPQHF
TRBV3-1	-	TRBJ2-7	few	TGTGCCAGCAGCCCGGGAAGGACAACCCATTCCTACGAGCAGTACTTC	CASSPGRTTHSYEQYF
TRBV11-2	-	TRBJ2-2	-	TGTGCCAGCAGCTTAGGAGTAGGTCTCTCGCGCACCGGGGAGCTGTTTTTT	CASSLGVGLSRTGELFF
TRBV7-3	-	TRBJ1-2	few	TGTGCCAGCAGCTTAGAAGGCTTGGGAAAAGCTAACTATGGCTACACCTTC	CASSLEGLGKANYGYTF
TRBV4-1	-	TRBJ2-7	few	TGCGCCAGCAGCCAACAGGGTCGAAGGAACTACGAGCAGTACTTC	CASSQQGRRNYEQYF
TRBV5-1	-	TRBJ2-1	-	TGCGCCAGCACTGGACTAACGGGTTTCTACAATGAGCAGTTCTTC	CASTGLTGFYNEQFF
TRBV18	TRBD2	TRBJ2-1	few	TGTGCCAGCTCACCAACGGGAGGGCCGGTTGAGCAGTTCTTC	CASSPTGGPVEQFF
TRBV5-8	TRBD2	TRBJ2-1	-	TGTGCCAGCAGCTTGGGACTAGCCGTGCCTCACAATGAGCAGTTCTTC	CASSLGLAVPHNEQFF
TRBV10-1	-	TRBJ2-1	many	TGCGCCAGCAGCTTGGGACTCGCCGGCTACAATCAGCAGTTCTTC	CASSLGLAGYNQQFF
TRBV4-1	TRBD1	TRBJ2-7	-	TGCGCCAGCAGCCAAGTTTGGGGACAGGTCGGCTACGAGCAGTACTTC	CASSQVWGQVGYEQYF
TRBV20-1	TRBD2	TRBJ2-3	few	TGCAGTGTTGACGGGGTTCACCCTAGCGGATCTACGACTAGCACAGATACGCAGTATTTT	CSVDGVHPSGSTTSTDTQYF
TRBV11-2	TRBD1	TRBJ1-5	-	TGTGCCAGCAGCGCCAGGACAGGGTCGCGCAATCAGCCCCAGCATTTT	CASSARTGSRNQPQHF
TRBV5-1	TRBD2	TRBJ2-2	-	TGCGCCAGCAGCCACCCGGGACTAGCGAGTTTGAACACCGGGGAGCTGTTTTTT	CASSHPGLASLNTGELFF